Each of the 20 T cell receptor beta chains below was sequenced from the same sample in a study of T cell clones after liver transplantation. Repertoires were generated with immunoSEQ multiplex PCR, while TCRdb's copy carries only in-frame clones and drops some. Of more than 100,000 clones in the sample, around four fifths were seen once. Sequences were derived from CD4+ T cells from blood, sampled around 44 months after liver transplant. These receptors came from a human patient who received a liver transplant. Some T cells may possibly be graft donor cells.

The genes are TRBV27 and TRBJ1-6; no definite D call. V dropped 2 bases and J dropped 4 bases, with 9 bases sitting between them. The CDR3 runs 15 residues. Germline V gene data show CDR1 as MNHEY and CDR2 as SMNVEV (reference sequence). The CDR3 DNA follows: TGTGCCAGCAGTTTAAGTGGCACTTATAATTCACCCCTCCACTTT. Its translation is CASSLSGTYNSPLHF.

The chain carries TRBV18 and TRBJ1-6; tentatively, D is TRBD1 (6 bases). V was pared by 3 bases and J by 9 bases, with 12 bases between. The CDR3 has 14 amino acids. Germline V gene lookup returns CDR1 KGHSH and CDR2 LQKENI. The CDR3 reads CASSPPQGLSPLHF. The CDR3 bases are TGTGCCAGCTCACCGCCGCAGGGGCTTTCACCCCTCCACTTT.

In its sample, this clone was seen a few times. The CDR3 region has the DNA TGTGCCAGCAGCCCGCGGGCGGGAACCACCGGGGAGCTGTTTTTT. Its protein product is CASSPRAGTTGELFF. The chain combines TRBV7-8 with TRBJ2-2; possibly TRBD2 for D (6 bases). The CDR3 sequence is 15 residues long. Germline CDR1 reads SGHVS; CDR2 reads FQNEAQ. The V end lost 5 bases, the J end lost 4 bases, and 14 bases lay between the germline ends.

This clone has a handful of counts. The rearrangement joins TRBV19 to TRBJ1-5; D is unresolved. CDR1 LNHDA and CDR2 SQIVND come from the germline V gene (reference sequence). The ends were cut back, 9 bases at V and 0 bases at J, with 18 bases in the middle. This CDR3 has 16 amino acids. The CDR3 is CASTPMYGDSNQPQHF. The CDR3 nucleotides read TGTGCCAGCACACCCATGTACGGGGATAGCAATCAGCCCCAGCATTTT.

The V gene is TRBV4-2, the J gene TRBJ1-1; maybe TRBD1 (5 bases). V lost 0 bases to trimming and J lost 7 bases, with 12 bases between them. This CDR3 comprises 14 residues. Germline V gene data show CDR1 as LGHNA and CDR2 as YNFKEQ. The CDR3 loop reads CASSQDGGGIEAFF. Here the CDR3 DNA reads TGTGCCAGCAGCCAAGATGGCGGGGGAATTGAAGCTTTCTTT.

In DNA form, the CDR3 reads TGTGCCACCTCGCGGCGGGAGCGATACGAGCAGTACTTC. Encoded protein: CATSRRERYEQYF. The chain uses TRBV27 and TRBJ2-7, with TRBD2 matching 7 bases. Germline CDR1 and CDR2: MNHEY and SMNVEV (reference sequence). The CDR3 is 13 amino acids. The V and J ends lost 10 bases and 4 bases, in that order; junction bases with no gene match: 10.

This clone has only a few counts. The chain is built from TRBV9 and TRBJ2-7; 8 bases map to TRBD2. Looked up from germline, CDR1 is SGDLS and CDR2 is YYNGEE. CDR3 length: 14 residues. Germline trimming cut 0 bases from V and 6 bases from J; bases unmatched to any gene: 5. The CDR3 loop reads CASSVAGGPGEQYF. CDR3 DNA: TGTGCCAGCAGCGTAGCGGGAGGGCCCGGCGAGCAGTACTTC.

The rearrangement uses TRBV7-9 and TRBJ1-1; D gene ambiguous. The V end was cut by 1 base, the J end by 9 bases, with 15 bases between. Germline V gene data show CDR1 as SEHNR and CDR2 as FQNEAQ (reference sequence). The CDR3 totals 14 residues. CDR3 nucleotides: TGTGCCAGCAGCTTAGAACACGCCGCAGGCAAAGCTTTCTTT. This codes for CASSLEHAAGKAFF. Full variable domain (outside the CDR3, taken from reference TRBV7-9 and TRBJ1-1): DTGVSQNPRHKITKRGQNVTFRCDPISEHNRLYWYRQTLGQGPEFLTYFQNEAQLEKSRLLSDRFSAERPKGSFSTLEIQRTEQGDSAMYLCASSLEHAAGKAFFGQGTRLTVV.

The chain uses TRBV16 and TRBJ1-5; D uncertain. V was cut by 2 bases and J by 3 bases, with 11 bases left in between. This CDR3 contains 15 residues. Germline V CDR1 and CDR2: KGHSY, FQNENV. The CDR3 DNA reads as TGTGCCAGCAGCCAAAGCAGGCCTAACAATCAGCCCCAGCATTTT. Residues: CASSQSRPNNQPQHF. Full variable domain (rest looked up from reference TRBV16 and TRBJ1-5): GEEVAQTPKHLVRGEGQKAKLYCAPIKGHSYVFWYQQVLKNEFKFLISFQNENVFDETGMPKERFSAKCLPNSPCSLEIQATKLEDSAVYFCASSQSRPNNQPQHFGDGTRLSIL.

The chain recombines TRBV7-9 with TRBJ1-6, with a possible D match to TRBD1 (6 bases). The CDR3 has 13 amino acids. CDR1 SEHNR and CDR2 FQNEAQ come from the germline V gene (reference sequence). Between the trimmed V and J ends, which lost 7 bases and 8 bases, there was a span of 12 bases. The CDR3, as DNA: TGTGCCAGCACCGGGACAACCCATTCACCCCTCCACTTT. Residues: CASTGTTHSPLHF. Variable domain in full (rest from reference TRBV7-9 and TRBJ1-6): DTGVSQNPRHKITKRGQNVTFRCDPISEHNRLYWYRQTLGQGPEFLTYFQNEAQLEKSRLLSDRFSAERPKGSFSTLEIQRTEQGDSAMYLCASTGTTHSPLHFGNGTRLTVT.

The CDR3 sequence is CASSSQVQINEQFF. The CDR3 DNA sequence: TGTGCCAGCAGCTCCCAGGTGCAGATCAATGAGCAGTTCTTC. The chain is built from TRBV7-9 and TRBJ2-1; D gene uncertain. V shed 4 bases and J shed 6 bases, with 13 bases lying between them. CDR3 length equals 14 residues. Germline CDR1 SEHNR, CDR2 FQNEAQ (reference sequence).

V usage is TRBV27 and J usage is TRBJ2-1; unclear D gene. This CDR3 comprises 14 residues. V shed 5 bases and J shed 9 bases, with 17 bases lying between them. From germline, CDR1 is MNHEY and CDR2 SMNVEV (reference sequence). The CDR3 DNA sequence: TGTGCCAGCAGTGAAAGGACCCAGCGCGGTGAGCAGTTCTTC. Translation gives CASSERTQRGEQFF.

This clone has a handful of counts. V usage is TRBV28 and J usage is TRBJ1-3; 7 bases are shared with TRBD1. Per the germline V gene, CDR1 is MDHEN and CDR2 is SYDVKM. This CDR3 has 14 amino acids. The junction had 4 bases not matched to a gene; V was cut back by 7 bases and J by 1 base. CDR3 nucleotides: TGTGCCAGCATCAAACAGGGGTCTGGAAACACCATATATTTT. This gives the protein CASIKQGSGNTIYF.

This sequence joins TRBV21-1 and TRBJ1-5. TRBV21-1 represents a pseudogene. The CDR3 spans 15 residues. CDR3 nucleotide sequence: TGTGCCAGCAGCAAAGGGTGCCCGTCCAATCAGCCCCAGCATTTT. Protein sequence: CASSKGCPSNQPQHF.

The J gene is TRBJ2-7, the V gene TRBV6-6; D remains ambiguous. Per germline, CDR1 MNHNY and CDR2 SVGAGI (reference sequence). This CDR3 has 13 residues. Trimming cost V 2 bases and J 6 bases, with 11 bases left between them. The CDR3 nucleotides read TGTGCCAGCAGTTACCTGGGTGACTCCGAGCAGTACTTC. Translation gives CASSYLGDSEQYF.

The chain is built from TRBV7-2 and TRBJ1-2; 8 bases agree with TRBD1. V shed 5 bases and J 4 bases; nucleotides not matched to a gene: 6. The germline gives CDR1 SGHTA, CDR2 FQGNSA. The CDR3 loop spans 14 amino acids. CDR3 in amino acids: CASSADDRGYGYTF. Written as DNA, the CDR3 is TGTGCCAGCAGCGCGGACGACAGGGGCTATGGCTACACCTTC. Looking up the rest from reference TRBV7-2 and TRBJ1-2 gives the full variable domain: GAGVSQSPSNKVTEKGKDVELRCDPISGHTALYWYRQSLGQGLEFLIYFQGNSAPDKSGLPSDRFSAERTGGSVSTLTIQRTQQEDSAVYLCASSADDRGYGYTFGSGTRLTVV.

This chain joins TRBV6-6 and TRBJ2-5; D gene uncertain. Per germline, CDR1 MNHNY and CDR2 SVGAGI (reference sequence). This CDR3 comprises 16 residues. Trimming pared 4 bases from V and 5 bases from J, leaving 20 bases between. This CDR3 reads CASSFPPTARWETQYF. The CDR3 DNA reads TGTGCCAGCAGTTTCCCGCCGACTGCCCGGTGGGAGACCCAGTACTTC.

The chain couples TRBV9 to TRBJ2-1; the D gene is possibly TRBD2 (7 bases). The germline V gene has CDR1 SGDLS and CDR2 YYNGEE. Trimming left V 1 base short and J 4 bases short, with 18 bases between. This CDR3 is 17 amino acids long. Here the CDR3 DNA reads TGTGCCAGCAGCGTAAATCACGCGGGGGCCAGGTACAATGAGCAGTTCTTC. Amino acid sequence: CASSVNHAGARYNEQFF.

The chain combines TRBV25-1 with TRBJ1-4, with D possibly TRBD1 on 6 matching bases. The germline V and J ends were trimmed by 5 bases and 4 bases, with 11 bases remaining between them. The germline CDR1 and CDR2 sequences are MGHDK and SYGVNS. The CDR3 runs to 14 residues. The DNA for the CDR3 is TGTGCCAGCAGTTCCACAGGGATTAATGAAAAACTGTTTTTT. This translates into CASSSTGINEKLFF. The full variable domain, in which reference TRBV25-1 and TRBJ1-4 provide the parts outside the CDR3, is EADIYQTPRYLVIGTGKKITLECSQTMGHDKMYWYQQDPGMELHLIHYSYGVNSTEKGDLSSESTVSRIRTEHFPLTLESARPSHTSQYLCASSSTGINEKLFFGSGTQLSVL.

V usage is TRBV7-2 and J usage is TRBJ1-1; D might be TRBD1 (5 bases). CDR1 is SGHTA and CDR2 is FQGNSA in the germline V gene. The germline V and J ends were trimmed by 7 bases and 5 bases, with 17 bases remaining between them. CDR3 length: 14 amino acids. The CDR3 nucleotides are TGTGCCAGCACCGAGAGGGGCGCCGGGACTGAAGCTTTCTTT. The encoded protein is CASTERGAGTEAFF.